This record concerns one T cell receptor (beta chain) sequence. Antigen unknown. Other nucleotide sequences from this sample produce the same CDR3. The PCR used 60 Vbeta and 13 Jbeta primers. Sequencing used immunoSEQ multiplex PCR; TCRdb keeps in-frame clones, though not all of them. The sample carries some 200,000 clones, approximately 70% recorded once. These data originate in a study of cytomegalovirus exposure and HLA in healthy donors. Regarding the study as a whole: Later findings reportedly placed an Asian-associated ancestry cluster below the approximately 650-donor mean for N-insertions.

Germline CDR1 MNHEY, CDR2 SVGAGI. The CDR3 is 16 residues long. The V segment lost 0 bases and the J segment 2 bases; nucleotides outside the gene matches: 1. Sequencing was performed on PBMCs. This clonotype originated in a man between 40 and 49 years old in good health and CMV-seropositive. The chain links TRBV6-5 to TRBJ2-1, with TRBD2 identical over 10 bases. This CDR3 reads CASSYSSGGAYNEQFF. In DNA form, the CDR3 reads TGTGCCAGCAGTTACTCGAGCGGGGGGGCCTACAATGAGCAGTTCTTC.